The following is a TCR beta chain sequence with its context. With 2 bases removed from V and 4 bases from J, the gap between germline ends came to 9 bases. CDR1 and CDR2 from the germline V gene are SGHTA and FQGTGA. The CDR3 length is 13 residues. Method: immunoSEQ multiplex PCR; TCRdb's copy keeps in-frame clones and lacks some. The repertoire has some 44,000 clones, approximately 90% of them found once; the top ten carry under 0.75%. This sample was included in a study of T cell changes during pregnancy in multiple sclerosis. The sequences come from CD4+ T cells from peripheral blood mononuclear cells, collected before pregnancy. This clonotype was sampled from a female donor with multiple sclerosis, enrolled in a pregnancy study. The V gene is TRBV7-3, the J gene TRBJ2-7, with a weak D call TRBD1 (6 bases). The CDR3 loop is CASSLRGGYEQYF. CDR3 DNA sequence: TGTGCCAGCAGCTTACGAGGGGGATACGAGCAGTACTTC.